The 29 T cell receptor beta chains listed next were all sequenced from one sample in a study of T cells in Graves' hyperthyroidism and ophthalmopathy. The investigators amplified TCR beta CDR3 regions from RNA transcripts. Primed by the HTBI set, a first-round RT-PCR was run on the TCR CDR3. TCRdb reprocessed the multiplex PCR reads with MiXCR, giving one entry per CDR3 protein. The repertoire holds a few hundred thousand distinct CDR3 sequences, with about 15% as singletons. Sequencing was done on a sample of blood. These receptor sequences come from a woman aged 25 to 39 with Graves' hyperthyroidism.

This clonotype was counted at least ten times. The chain recombines TRBV20-1 with TRBJ2-1; D remains ambiguous. This CDR3 spans 12 amino acids. Germline values: CDR1 DFQATT, CDR2 SNEGSKA (reference sequence). V was trimmed by 6 bases and J by 7 bases, leaving 13 bases between them. CDR3 in amino acids: CSARSRSNEQFF. CDR3 nucleotides: TGCAGTGCAAGATCTAGATCTAATGAGCAGTTCTTC.

The V gene is TRBV5-4, the J gene TRBJ2-5, with D perhaps TRBD1 (6 bases). The CDR3 spans 13 residues. The V gene lost 7 bases and the J gene lost 3 bases, with 13 bases spanning the gap. Germline CDR1 and CDR2: SGHNT and YYREEE (reference sequence). This chain's CDR3 is CASGDRDKETQYF. The DNA of the CDR3 is TGTGCCAGCGGAGACCGGGACAAAGAGACCCAGTACTTC.

This clonotype was observed many times. The chain recombines TRBV4-2 with TRBJ2-1; 8 bases match TRBD1. The CDR3 totals 16 residues. CDR1 is LGHNA and CDR2 is YNFKEQ in the germline V gene. V gave up 0 bases and J gave up 10 bases; unmatched junction bases: 11. CDR3 nucleotides: TGTGCCAGCAGCCAAGAAGGAACAGGGGGGATCGGAGAGCAGTTCTTC. Its protein is CASSQEGTGGIGEQFF.

V is TRBV7-2 and J is TRBJ2-1; 12 positions match TRBD2. CDR1 and CDR2 from the germline V gene are SGHTA and FQGNSA. The CDR3 runs 15 residues. V trimming: 3 bases; J trimming: 4 bases; junction bases outside the gene matches: 1. The CDR3 here is CASSLTSGRYNEQFF. The DNA of the CDR3 is TGTGCCAGCAGCTTGACTAGCGGGAGATACAATGAGCAGTTCTTC.

This clonotype has more than one count but fewer than ten. This chain uses TRBV3-1 with TRBJ2-2, with D maybe TRBD1 (5 bases). The V end was cut by 1 base, the J end by 6 bases, with 6 bases between. The length of the CDR3 is 13 residues. Germline V gives CDR1 LGHDT, CDR2 YNNKEL (reference sequence). The CDR3, as DNA: TGTGCCAGCAGCCAAGCAGGGCCCGGGGAGCTGTTTTTT. Its protein is CASSQAGPGELFF. Complete variable domain (other parts from reference TRBV3-1 and TRBJ2-2): DTAVSQTPKYLVTQMGNDKSIKCEQNLGHDTMYWYKQDSKKFLKIMFSYNNKELIINETVPNRFSPKSPDKAHLNLHINSLELGDSAVYFCASSQAGPGELFFGEGSRLTVL.

In this sample, this clonotype turned up many times. The chain has TRBV6-1 and TRBJ1-2; unclear D gene. V lost 3 bases, J lost 1 base, and 6 bases lay in between. Germline values: CDR1 MNHNS, CDR2 SASEGT. The CDR3 has 13 residues. CDR3 in amino acids: CASSETDNYGYTF. The CDR3 coding sequence is TGTGCCAGCAGTGAGACGGATAACTATGGCTACACCTTC.

The rearrangement joins TRBV19 to TRBJ2-1, with D maybe TRBD1 (6 bases). The germline V and J ends were trimmed by 5 bases and 9 bases, with 14 bases remaining between them. This CDR3 has 13 amino acids. Germline loops: CDR1 LNHDA, CDR2 SQIVND (reference sequence). CDR3 sequence reads: CASSASGASEQFF. The CDR3, as DNA: TGTGCCAGTAGTGCCTCAGGGGCTAGTGAGCAGTTCTTC.

In its sample, this clonotype was seen many times. The genes are TRBV9 and TRBJ1-6; a possible D gene is TRBD1 (5 bases). This CDR3 is built from 13 residues. V lost 5 bases and J lost 8, with 11 bases in between. From germline, CDR1 is SGDLS and CDR2 YYNGEE. CDR3 nucleotide sequence: TGTGCCAGCAGTTGGGGCGGGTATTCACCCCTCCACTTT. This translates into CASSWGGYSPLHF.

This clonotype showed up just a few times. The V gene is TRBV7-9, the J gene TRBJ2-5; perhaps TRBD1 as D (6 bases). This CDR3 has 14 residues. Trimming removed 8 bases from V and 6 bases from J, with 19 bases in between. Germline V lookup: CDR1 SEHNR, CDR2 FQNEAQ (reference sequence). The DNA for the CDR3 is TGTGCCAGCCGCCTTGAAAAGGGGGAACAGACCCAGTACTTC. Its protein is CASRLEKGEQTQYF.

The chain recombines TRBV7-9 with TRBJ1-2; D is unresolved. Trimming took off 1 base at V and 4 bases at J, with 13 bases between the two ends. The germline CDR1 and CDR2 sequences are SEHNR and FQNEAQ (reference sequence). CDR3 length equals 15 residues. The CDR3 reads CASSLEAGGSYGYTF. CDR3 in DNA: TGTGCCAGCAGCTTAGAGGCAGGAGGGTCCTATGGCTACACCTTC.

The table lists this clonotype with many counts. V is TRBV24-1 and J is TRBJ2-1; D gene ambiguous. Germline V gene data show CDR1 as KGHDR and CDR2 as SFDVKD. CDR3 length equals 13 residues. Trimming took 6 bases from V and 5 from J, leaving 10 bases between them. The CDR3 loop reads CATSPGPDNEQFF. The CDR3 DNA reads as TGTGCCACCAGTCCAGGACCCGACAATGAGCAGTTCTTC.

This clonotype was seen only a few times. This chain uses TRBV6-1 with TRBJ2-7; TRBD2 agrees at 15 bases. The V segment lost 7 bases and the J segment 4 bases; nucleotides outside the gene matches: 8. The germline CDR1 and CDR2 sequences are MNHNS and SASEGT. CDR3 length equals 16 residues. The CDR3 spells CASISGTSGRWYEQYF. The CDR3 bases are TGTGCCAGCATTTCCGGGACTAGCGGGAGGTGGTACGAGCAGTACTTC.

This clonotype has a handful of counts. J is TRBJ2-5 and V is TRBV3-1; 8 bases align to TRBD2. Germline CDR1 LGHDT, CDR2 YNNKEL (reference sequence). The CDR3 is made up of 14 amino acids. With V trimmed by 5 bases and J by 4 bases, 6 bases remained unmatched. CDR3 sequence reads: CASSDRGGGETQYF. The CDR3 DNA is TGTGCCAGCAGCGACCGGGGGGGGGGAGAGACCCAGTACTTC.

This clonotype has a handful of counts. The chain employs TRBV2 and TRBJ2-4; 9 bases are shared with TRBD2. CDR3 length equals 15 residues. V dropped 3 bases and J dropped 3; count of bases not matched to a gene: 3. CDR1 is SNHLY, CDR2 FYNNEI, per germline. The CDR3 protein is CASSDLAGFKNIQYF. As DNA, the CDR3 is TGTGCCAGCAGTGACCTAGCGGGGTTCAAAAACATTCAGTACTTC.

This clonotype has at least ten counts. The V gene is TRBV30, the J gene TRBJ1-1; the match to TRBD1 covers 9 bases. Per the germline V gene, CDR1 is GTSNPN and CDR2 is SVGIG (reference sequence). This CDR3 spans 15 amino acids. Germline trimming cut 3 bases from V and 5 bases from J; bases unmatched to any gene: 10. DNA for the CDR3: TGTGCCTGGAGGGGTGATACCGGGACAGGGACTGAAGCTTTCTTT. This translates into CAWRGDTGTGTEAFF.

The chain employs TRBV4-1 and TRBJ1-4, with unresolved D. The CDR3 consists of 13 residues. Germline V lookup: CDR1 MGHRA, CDR2 YSYEKL. Trimming left V 1 base short and J 7 bases short, with 7 bases between. This CDR3 is CASSQGQFEKLFF. CDR3 sequence (DNA): TGCGCCAGCAGCCAAGGACAATTTGAAAAACTGTTTTTT.

This clonotype was recorded a few times. The J gene is TRBJ2-5, the V gene TRBV20-1, with TRBD1 matching 9 bases. After removal of 5 bases from V and 4 bases from J, the junction contained 5 bases not matched to a gene. The germline CDR1 and CDR2 sequences are DFQATT and SNEGSKA (reference sequence). There are 13 residues in the CDR3. The CDR3 DNA sequence: TGCAGTGCTCCCCGACAGGGGGGAGAGACCCAGTACTTC. As protein: CSAPRQGGETQYF.

This clonotype was observed many times. The chain employs TRBV20-1 and TRBJ2-5, with no clear D. Germline V gene lookup returns CDR1 DFQATT and CDR2 SNEGSKA (reference sequence). The CDR3 runs to 14 residues. V was clipped by 1 base and J by 4 bases, with 13 bases between them. The CDR3 DNA is TGCAGTGCTAGAGGGCCCATTTTGCGAGAGACCCAGTACTTC. Residues: CSARGPILRETQYF.

Ten or more counts support this clonotype. The V gene is TRBV11-2, the J gene TRBJ2-5; 7 bases agree with TRBD2. The J segment lost 1 base and the V segment lost 1 base, leaving 6 bases of the junction unmatched. CDR1 and CDR2 (germline): SGHAT, FQNNGV. The CDR3 has 16 amino acids. The CDR3, as DNA: TGTGCCAGCAGCTTAGGGACTAGTGGCCTCCAAGAGACCCAGTACTTC. It encodes CASSLGTSGLQETQYF.

The sample holds many counts of this clonotype. This chain connects TRBV6-1 to TRBJ2-1; 9 bases are shared with TRBD2. J gave up 5 bases and V 6 bases, and 8 bases lay outside the gene matches. The CDR3 runs 15 residues. Germline V lookup: CDR1 MNHNS, CDR2 SASEGT. The CDR3 protein is CASRIAGDYNNEQFF. CDR3 DNA sequence: TGTGCCAGCAGGATAGCGGGAGATTACAACAATGAGCAGTTCTTC.

This clonotype was counted at least ten times. The chain recombines TRBV5-1 with TRBJ2-1; TRBD1 agrees at 7 bases. The length of the CDR3 is 15 residues. The V gene's germline CDR1 is SGHRS and CDR2 YFSETQ. The ends lost 1 base at V and 7 bases at J; junction bases unmatched: 8. CDR3 coding DNA: TGCGCCAGCAGCTTGATAGGGGGCGCGAGTAATGAGCAGTTCTTC. Translated, it gives CASSLIGGASNEQFF.

In its sample, this clonotype was seen a few times. V usage is TRBV5-1 and J usage is TRBJ2-4; 9 bases fit TRBD1. The V segment lost 3 bases and the J segment 1 base; nucleotides outside the gene matches: 2. CDR1 is SGHRS, CDR2 YFSETQ, per germline. This CDR3 region has 15 residues. As DNA, the CDR3 is TGCGCCAGCAGCTCCGGGACAGGGGCCAAAAACATTCAGTACTTC. Its translation: CASSSGTGAKNIQYF.

This clonotype was recorded a few times. J is TRBJ2-7 and V is TRBV11-2; possible D gene TRBD2, 5 bases. The ends were cut back, 4 bases at V and 6 bases at J, with 16 bases in the middle. The CDR3 totals 14 residues. Germline V gene data show CDR1 as SGHAT and CDR2 as FQNNGV. CDR3 amino acids: CASSSPGESSEQYF. CDR3 bases: TGTGCCAGCAGCTCCCCCGGGGAGTCGAGCGAGCAGTACTTC.

This clonotype was seen ten or more times. This rearrangement joins TRBV28 to TRBJ1-1, with D unresolved. Germline V lookup: CDR1 MDHEN, CDR2 SYDVKM. The V end lost 5 bases, the J end lost 1 base, and 14 bases lay between the germline ends. This CDR3 spans 15 amino acids. CDR3 coding DNA: TGTGCCAGCAGTCCTTTTGCTGGCGCGAACACTGAAGCTTTCTTT. Translating gives CASSPFAGANTEAFF.

This clonotype was observed a few times. The chain has TRBV5-5 and TRBJ2-7; TRBD2 aligns across 12 bases. The CDR3 consists of 15 residues. Germline V gene data show CDR1 as SGHKS and CDR2 as YYEKEE (reference sequence). With V trimmed by 4 bases and J by 3 bases, 5 bases remained unmatched. The CDR3 here is CASSLLAGGLYEQYF. The CDR3 DNA is TGTGCCAGCAGCCTTCTAGCGGGAGGGCTCTACGAGCAGTACTTC.

This clonotype was picked up one time. The V call is TRBV27, the J call TRBJ2-3; TRBD2 matches at 9 bases. Trimming removed 9 bases from V and 2 bases from J; junction bases left unmatched: 9. Germline CDR1 reads MNHEY; CDR2 reads SMNVEV (reference sequence). The CDR3 runs 15 residues. The CDR3 DNA follows: TGTGCCAGTAGATCTCTAGCGGGGTTCACAGATACGCAGTATTTT. Translated: CASRSLAGFTDTQYF.

In this sample, this clonotype turned up many times. The V call is TRBV10-3, the J call TRBJ2-5, with 10 bases matching TRBD2. Germline-derived CDR1 and CDR2 are ENHRY and SYGVKD. This CDR3 comprises 17 residues. Trimming at V came to 10 bases and at J to 4 bases, leaving 18 bases not matched to a gene. This CDR3 reads CATSPRTSGYGGETQYF. In DNA, the CDR3 is TGTGCCACGTCTCCCCGGACTAGCGGATATGGAGGAGAGACCCAGTACTTC.

The V and J genes are TRBV28 and TRBJ1-2; D gene unclear. The germline CDR1 and CDR2 sequences are MDHEN and SYDVKM. V lost 3 bases and J 6 bases, leaving 8 bases between the germline ends. This CDR3 comprises 12 residues. Written as DNA, the CDR3 is TGTGCCAGCAGTTTCGGAGCGGATGGCTACACCTTC. Its translation is CASSFGADGYTF.

The V and J genes are TRBV27 and TRBJ2-7, with TRBD1 as a possible D gene (5 bases). CDR1 and CDR2 (germline): MNHEY, SMNVEV (reference sequence). The CDR3 runs 14 residues. V gave up 4 bases and J gave up 1 base, with 11 bases separating them. CDR3 sequence: CASSYQGSSYEQYF. In nucleotides, the CDR3 is TGTGCCAGCAGTTATCAGGGCAGTTCCTACGAGCAGTACTTC.